This entry lists 7 T cell receptor beta chains sequenced from one sample in a study of cytomegalovirus exposure and HLA in healthy donors. Method: immunoSEQ multiplex PCR; TCRdb's copy keeps in-frame clones and lacks some. The table records 200,000 to 250,000 clones, roughly 84% of them present only once. Source material: PBMCs. The receptors were gathered from a woman aged 25 to 45 in good health and CMV-seropositive.

V is TRBV5-1 and J is TRBJ2-7; TRBD1 matches at 9 bases. Germline V gives CDR1 SGHRS, CDR2 YFSETQ. Losses at the gene ends were 8 bases for V and 6 bases for J; bases not matched to a gene: 9. The CDR3 has 13 amino acids. CDR3 amino acids: CASTGTGKVEQYF. The CDR3 DNA sequence: TGCGCCAGTACGGGGACAGGGAAGGTCGAGCAGTACTTC.

The chain combines TRBV5-1 with TRBJ2-7; possible D gene TRBD1, 5 bases. From germline, CDR1 is SGHRS and CDR2 YFSETQ. Trimming removed 3 bases from V and 0 bases from J, with 19 bases in between. The CDR3 runs to 17 residues. Here the CDR3 DNA reads TGCGCCAGCAGCTCCACATCCTCCTCGGACAACTCCTACGAGCAGTACTTC. It is translated as CASSSTSSSDNSYEQYF.

This clone has a single count. The V gene is TRBV5-1, the J gene TRBJ2-7; 8 bases map to TRBD2. This CDR3 comprises 14 residues. Germline V gene data show CDR1 as SGHRS and CDR2 as YFSETQ. Losses at the gene ends were 1 base for V and 6 bases for J; bases not matched to a gene: 6. CDR3 in DNA: TGCGCCAGCAGCTTGACCGGGAGGGCCTTCGAGCAGTACTTC. Protein sequence: CASSLTGRAFEQYF. The full variable domain, rest sourced from reference TRBV5-1 and TRBJ2-7, is KAGVTQTPRYLIKTRGQQVTLSCSPISGHRSVSWYQQTPGQGLQFLFEYFSETQRNKGNFPGRFSGRQFSNSRSEMNVSTLELGDSALYLCASSLTGRAFEQYFGPGTRLTVT.

This chain links TRBV15 with TRBJ2-5; 12 bases fit TRBD2. The CDR3 contains 16 residues. Germline loops: CDR1 LNHNV, CDR2 YYDKDF (reference sequence). The junction had 5 bases not matched to a gene; V was cut back by 2 bases and J by 4 bases. CDR3 DNA: TGTGCCACCAGCAGACCTCAGACTAGCGGGAGAGAGACCCAGTACTTC. Translated: CATSRPQTSGRETQYF.

This chain connects TRBV15 to TRBJ1-5; D is ambiguous. The length of the CDR3 is 14 residues. V was trimmed by 6 bases and J by 3 bases, leaving 12 bases between them. Germline CDR1 LNHNV, CDR2 YYDKDF (reference sequence). CDR3 in amino acids: CATREGWVNQPQHF. The CDR3 DNA reads TGTGCCACCAGAGAGGGATGGGTCAATCAGCCCCAGCATTTT.

V usage is TRBV27 and J usage is TRBJ2-5; 9 bases match TRBD2. Trimming removed 8 bases from V and 3 bases from J; junction bases left unmatched: 13. This CDR3 has 16 amino acids. Germline V gene sequence: CDR1 MNHEY, CDR2 SMNVEV (reference sequence). CDR3 in amino acids: CASSTSLLAGEETQYF. CDR3 nucleotides: TGTGCCAGCTCCACCAGCTTGTTAGCGGGGGAAGAGACCCAGTACTTC.

The V call is TRBV4-3, the J call TRBJ1-3; a possible D gene is TRBD1 (6 bases). Germline CDR1 is LGHNA and CDR2 is YSLEER. This CDR3 is built from 17 residues. V lost 4 bases and J lost 0, with 16 bases in between. The CDR3 region is CASSRQVVGTSGNTIYF. The CDR3 bases are TGCGCCAGCAGCCGACAGGTTGTGGGAACCTCTGGAAACACCATATATTTT.